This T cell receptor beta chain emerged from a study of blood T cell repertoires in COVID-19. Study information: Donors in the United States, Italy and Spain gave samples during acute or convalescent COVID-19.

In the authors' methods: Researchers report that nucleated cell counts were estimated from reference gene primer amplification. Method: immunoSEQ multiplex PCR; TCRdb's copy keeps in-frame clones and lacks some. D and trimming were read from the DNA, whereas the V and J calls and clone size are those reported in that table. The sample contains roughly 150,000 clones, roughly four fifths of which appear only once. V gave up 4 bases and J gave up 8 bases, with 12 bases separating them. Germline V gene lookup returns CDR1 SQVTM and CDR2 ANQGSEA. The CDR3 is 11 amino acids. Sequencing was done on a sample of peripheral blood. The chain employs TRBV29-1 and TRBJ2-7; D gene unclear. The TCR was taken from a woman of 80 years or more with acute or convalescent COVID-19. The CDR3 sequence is CSVGREAKQYF. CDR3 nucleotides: TGCAGCGTTGGACGAGAGGCGAAGCAGTACTTC.